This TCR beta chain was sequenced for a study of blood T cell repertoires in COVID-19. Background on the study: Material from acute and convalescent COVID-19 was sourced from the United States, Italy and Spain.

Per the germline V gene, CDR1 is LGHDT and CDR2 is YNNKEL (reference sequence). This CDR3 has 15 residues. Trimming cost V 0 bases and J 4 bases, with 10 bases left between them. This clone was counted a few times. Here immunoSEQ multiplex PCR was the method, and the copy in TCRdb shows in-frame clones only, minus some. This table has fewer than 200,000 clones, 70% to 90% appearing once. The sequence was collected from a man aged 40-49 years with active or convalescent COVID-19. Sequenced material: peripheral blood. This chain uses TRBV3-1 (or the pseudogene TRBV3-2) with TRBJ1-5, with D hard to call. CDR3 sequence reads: CASSQDSKPNQPQHF. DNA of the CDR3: TGTGCCAGCAGCCAAGATTCAAAGCCAAATCAGCCCCAGCATTTT.